A single sample gave rise to the 7 T cell receptor beta chains below, sequenced in a study of identical twins. TCRdb reprocessed the 5' RACE reads with MiXCR, giving one entry per CDR3 protein. The repertoire holds roughly 1,500,000 distinct CDR3 sequences, with about 32% as singletons. Sample: cord blood. The receptors here all came from a newborn girl in good health.

The chain links TRBV6-5 to TRBJ2-5; TRBD1 might be the D (5 bases). Between the trimmed V and J ends, which lost 2 bases and 10 bases, there was a span of 20 bases. Per germline, CDR1 MNHEY and CDR2 SVGAGI. The CDR3 has 15 amino acids. CDR3 in amino acids: CASSYRGLARWGQYF. The CDR3 nucleotides read TGTGCCAGCAGTTACAGGGGTTTGGCCCGCTGGGGCCAGTACTTC.

This chain connects TRBV20-1 to TRBJ1-4; 9 bases line up with TRBD1. CDR1 and CDR2 from the germline V gene are DFQATT and SNEGSKA (reference sequence). This CDR3 has 13 amino acids. CDR3: CSSRGQGSEKLFF. The CDR3 nucleotides are TGCAGCTCCAGAGGACAGGGGTCTGAAAAACTGTTTTTT.

This clonotype turned up a few times. The genes are TRBV15 and TRBJ2-1, with TRBD2 identical over 11 bases. The CDR3 covers 16 residues. V lost 3 bases to trimming and J lost 5 bases; unmatched junction nucleotides: 6. CDR1 LNHNV and CDR2 YYDKDF come from the germline V gene (reference sequence). The CDR3 sequence: CATSRSGTSGDNEQFF. The CDR3, as DNA: TGTGCCACCAGCAGGTCCGGGACTAGCGGAGACAATGAGCAGTTCTTC.

Regarding this clonotype: The junction shows a germline mismatch at one end, possibly a read error. The V call is TRBV28, the J call TRBJ2-2; D may be TRBD1 (6 bases). This CDR3 contains 16 residues. Germline V gene sequence: CDR1 MDHEN, CDR2 SYDVKM. CDR3 region: CASSFPTGSNTGEPFF. CDR3 nucleotides: TGTGCCAGCAGTTTTCCGACAGGTTCGAACACCGGGGAGCCGTTTTTT.

In its sample, this clonotype was seen a few times. The rearrangement links TRBV9 to TRBJ2-7; 8 bases align to TRBD1. Per germline, CDR1 SGDLS and CDR2 YYNGEE. V shed 0 bases, J shed 1 base, and the junction held 3 bases outside the gene matches. This CDR3 has 15 amino acids. The DNA for the CDR3 is TGTGCCAGCAGCGTAGGGACAGGGTGGTCCTACGAGCAGTACTTC. It codes for CASSVGTGWSYEQYF. Looking up the rest from reference TRBV9 and TRBJ2-7 gives the full variable domain: DSGVTQTPKHLITATGQRVTLRCSPRSGDLSVYWYQQSLDQGLQFLIQYYNGEERAKGNILERFSAQQFPDLHSELNLSSLELGDSALYFCASSVGTGWSYEQYFGPGTRLTVT.

This clonotype was seen a single time. This chain links TRBV27 with TRBJ1-1; 7 bases map to TRBD1. The J segment lost 3 bases and the V segment lost 0 bases, leaving 10 bases of the junction unmatched. The CDR3 sequence is 17 residues long. Germline V gene sequence: CDR1 MNHEY, CDR2 SMNVEV (reference sequence). CDR3 DNA sequence: TGTGCCAGCAGTTTATCATTGGGGTTACAGGGGCACACTGAAGCTTTCTTT. As protein: CASSLSLGLQGHTEAFF.

Comment on this clonotype: Its ends do not fully match the called genes, so a read error is possible. The V and J genes are TRBV20-1 and TRBJ1-1; D is ambiguous. The CDR3 has 14 amino acids. CDR1 is DFQATT and CDR2 is SNEGSKA in the germline V gene (reference sequence). CDR3 residues: CSARGGTGNTEAFF. The DNA of the CDR3 is TGCAGTGCGAGAGGCGGTACCGGGAACACTGAAGCTTTCTTT.